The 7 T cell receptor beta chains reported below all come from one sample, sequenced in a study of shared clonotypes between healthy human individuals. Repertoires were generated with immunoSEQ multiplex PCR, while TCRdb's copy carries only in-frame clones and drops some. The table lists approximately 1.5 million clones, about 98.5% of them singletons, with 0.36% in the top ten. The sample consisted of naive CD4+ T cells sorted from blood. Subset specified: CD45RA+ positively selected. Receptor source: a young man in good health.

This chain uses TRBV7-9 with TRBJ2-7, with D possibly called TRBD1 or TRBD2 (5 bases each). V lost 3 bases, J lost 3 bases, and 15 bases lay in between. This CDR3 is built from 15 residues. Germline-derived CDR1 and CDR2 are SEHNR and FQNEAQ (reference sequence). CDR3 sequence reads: CASSLGENRDYEQYF. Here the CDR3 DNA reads TGTGCCAGCAGCTTGGGGGAAAACCGGGACTACGAGCAGTACTTC.

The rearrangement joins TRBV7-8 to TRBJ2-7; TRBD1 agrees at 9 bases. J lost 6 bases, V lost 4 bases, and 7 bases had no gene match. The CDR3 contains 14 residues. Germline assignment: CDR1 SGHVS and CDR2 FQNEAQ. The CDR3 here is CASSWTGVNGEQYF. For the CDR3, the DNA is TGTGCCAGCAGCTGGACAGGGGTCAATGGCGAGCAGTACTTC. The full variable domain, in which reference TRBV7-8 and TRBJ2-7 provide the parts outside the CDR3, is GAGVSQSPRYKVAKRGQDVALRCDPISGHVSLFWYQQALGQGPEFLTYFQNEAQLDKSGLPSDRFFAERPEGSVSTLKIQRTQQEDSAVYLCASSWTGVNGEQYFGPGTRLTVT.

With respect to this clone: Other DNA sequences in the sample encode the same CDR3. CDR3 amino acids: CASSLGGTGELFF. The CDR3, as DNA: TGTGCCAGCAGCTTAGGCGGCACCGGGGAGCTGTTTTTT. This rearrangement joins TRBV7-9 to TRBJ2-2; no reliable D call. Germline loops: CDR1 SEHNR, CDR2 FQNEAQ (reference sequence). The V and J ends lost 1 base and 4 bases respectively, with 4 bases between them. There are 13 residues in the CDR3.

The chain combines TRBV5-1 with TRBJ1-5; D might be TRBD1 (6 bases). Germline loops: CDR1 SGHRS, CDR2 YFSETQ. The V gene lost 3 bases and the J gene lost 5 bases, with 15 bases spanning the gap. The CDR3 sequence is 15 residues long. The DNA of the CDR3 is TGCGCCAGCAGCTCGACCGGGACAAGAGATCAGCCCCAGCATTTT. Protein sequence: CASSSTGTRDQPQHF.

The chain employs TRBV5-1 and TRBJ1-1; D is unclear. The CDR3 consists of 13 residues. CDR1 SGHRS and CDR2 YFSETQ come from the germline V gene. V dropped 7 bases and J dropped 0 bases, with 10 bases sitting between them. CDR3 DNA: TGCGCCAGCCGTAGGACGGTGAACACTGAAGCTTTCTTT. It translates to CASRRTVNTEAFF.

The CDR3 sequence is CASSDLGNRYNQPQHF. CDR3 nucleotide sequence: TGTGCCAGCAGTGATTTGGGCAATCGATACAATCAGCCCCAGCATTTT. V usage is TRBV2 and J usage is TRBJ1-5, with no clear D. The CDR3 totals 16 residues. V was pared by 3 bases and J by 3 bases, with 15 bases between. CDR1 is SNHLY and CDR2 is FYNNEI in the germline V gene.

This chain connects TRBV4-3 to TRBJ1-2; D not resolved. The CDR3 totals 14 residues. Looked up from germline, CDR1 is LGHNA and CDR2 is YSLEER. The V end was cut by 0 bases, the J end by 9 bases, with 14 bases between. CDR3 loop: CASSQEGKGTRYTF. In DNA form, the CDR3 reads TGCGCCAGCAGCCAAGAAGGGAAGGGAACGCGCTACACCTTC.